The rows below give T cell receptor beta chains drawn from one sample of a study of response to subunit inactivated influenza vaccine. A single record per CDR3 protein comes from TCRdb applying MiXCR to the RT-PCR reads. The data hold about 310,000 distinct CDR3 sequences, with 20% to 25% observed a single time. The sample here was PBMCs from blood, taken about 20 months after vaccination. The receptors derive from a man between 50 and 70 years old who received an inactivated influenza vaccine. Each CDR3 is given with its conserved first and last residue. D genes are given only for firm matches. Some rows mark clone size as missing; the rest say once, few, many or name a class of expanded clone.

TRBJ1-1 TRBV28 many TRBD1 CASRRGRNTEAFF TGTGCCAGCAGAAGGGGGCGAAATACTGAAGCTTTCTTT
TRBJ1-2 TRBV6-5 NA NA CASSYGRRPTYGYTF TGTGCCAGCAGTTACGGCAGACGGCCCACCTATGGCTACACCTTC
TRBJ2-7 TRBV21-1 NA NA CASSKDRQGISYEQYF TGTGCCAGCAGCAAAGATAGACAGGGGATTTCCTACGAGCAGTACTTC
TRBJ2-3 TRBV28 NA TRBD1 CASSPGTGKGTDTQYF TGTGCCAGCAGCCCCGGGACAGGCAAGGGAACAGATACGCAGTATTTT
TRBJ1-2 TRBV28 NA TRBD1 CASSIRTGANYGYTF TGTGCCAGCAGTATCCGGACAGGGGCTAACTATGGCTACACCTTC
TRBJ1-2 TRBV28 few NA CASSPRSAGYTF TGTGCCAGCAGTCCCCGCAGTGCTGGCTACACCTTC
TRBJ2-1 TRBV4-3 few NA CASSQDPYVYEQFF TGCGCCAGCAGTCAAGATCCCTATGTCTATGAGCAGTTCTTC
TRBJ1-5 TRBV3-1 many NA CASSQGAQPQHF TGTGCCAGCAGCCAAGGGGCTCAGCCCCAGCATTTT
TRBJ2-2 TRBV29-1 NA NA CSVALFTGELFF TGCAGCGTTGCTCTTTTCACCGGGGAGCTGTTTTTT
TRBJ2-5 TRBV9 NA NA CASSSGIGLNQETQYF TGTGCCAGCAGCTCAGGGATCGGCCTAAACCAAGAGACCCAGTACTTC
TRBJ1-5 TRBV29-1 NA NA CSVIPGGSNQPQHF TGCAGCGTCATCCCAGGAGGAAGCAATCAGCCCCAGCATTTT
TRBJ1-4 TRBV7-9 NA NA CASSQGGNTNEKLFF TGTGCCAGCAGCCAAGGCGGGAACACTAATGAAAAACTGTTTTTT
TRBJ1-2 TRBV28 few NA CASSYGVNYGYTF TGTGCCAGCAGTTATGGGGTAAACTATGGCTACACCTTC
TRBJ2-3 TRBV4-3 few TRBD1 CASSQGRGPDTQYF TGCGCCAGCAGCCAAGGCAGGGGGCCAGATACGCAGTATTTT
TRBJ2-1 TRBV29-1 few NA CSVVPAGYNEQFF TGCAGCGTTGTTCCGGCGGGGTACAATGAGCAGTTCTTC
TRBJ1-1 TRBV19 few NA CASSTARGTEAFF TGTGCCAGTAGTACGGCGAGGGGCACTGAAGCTTTCTTT
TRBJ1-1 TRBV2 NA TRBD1 CASRTGSAEAFF TGTGCCAGCAGGACAGGGAGCGCTGAAGCTTTCTTT
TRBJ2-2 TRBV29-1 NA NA CSVPGRGVGELFF TGCAGCGTACCGGGACGAGGGGTCGGGGAGCTGTTTTTT
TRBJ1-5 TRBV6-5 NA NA CASSSSGSRGKPQHF NA
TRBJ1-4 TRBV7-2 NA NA CASSLMGRTNEKLFF TGTGCCAGCAGCTTAATGGGGAGGACTAATGAAAAACTGTTTTTT
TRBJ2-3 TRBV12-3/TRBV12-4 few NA CASTTDSTDTQYF TGTGCCAGCACTACGGACAGCACAGATACGCAGTATTTT
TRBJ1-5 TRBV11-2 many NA CASSLQGPLKSHIHQPQHF TGTGCCAGCAGCTTACAAGGGCCGCTGAAGTCCCATATTCATCAGCCCCAGCATTTT
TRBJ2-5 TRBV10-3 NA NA CAISESMGRWPQYF TGTGCCATCAGTGAGTCGATGGGTCGGTGGCCCCAGTACTTC
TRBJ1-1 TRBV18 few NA CASSNKADTEAFF TGTGCCAGCTCCAATAAGGCGGACACTGAAGCTTTCTTT
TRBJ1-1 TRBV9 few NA CASSPPDSDAEAFF TGTGCCAGCAGCCCCCCGGACAGCGATGCTGAAGCTTTCTTT
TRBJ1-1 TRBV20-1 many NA CSARTAYTEAFF TGCAGTGCTAGGACAGCGTACACTGAAGCTTTCTTT
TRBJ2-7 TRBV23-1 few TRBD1 CASSPGTGRGEQYF TGCGCCAGCAGTCCCGGGACAGGGCGTGGGGAGCAGTACTTC
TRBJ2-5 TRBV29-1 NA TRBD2 CSVSPGGVQETQYF TGCAGCGTTAGTCCGGGGGGGGTTCAAGAGACCCAGTACTTC
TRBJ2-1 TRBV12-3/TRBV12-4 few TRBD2 CASRELAGVLNEQFF TGTGCCAGCAGAGAACTAGCGGGGGTGCTCAATGAGCAGTTCTTC
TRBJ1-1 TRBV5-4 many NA CASRSGRDSGAFF TGTGCCAGCAGATCAGGCAGAGACAGTGGAGCTTTCTTT
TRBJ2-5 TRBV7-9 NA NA CASSLAGTYQETQYF TGTGCCAGCAGCTTAGCTGGAACCTACCAAGAGACCCAGTACTTC
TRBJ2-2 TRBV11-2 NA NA CASSLIRRRSNTGELFF TGTGCCAGCAGCTTAATACGTAGGCGGTCGAACACCGGGGAGCTGTTTTTT
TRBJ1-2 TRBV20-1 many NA CSAYSTGYGYTF TGCAGTGCTTACTCGACAGGCTATGGCTACACCTTC
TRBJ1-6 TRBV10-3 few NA CAISESTVSPLHF TGTGCCATCAGTGAGTCGACAGTTTCACCCCTCCACTTT
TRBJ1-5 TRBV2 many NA CASSGGGSNQPQHF TGTGCCAGCAGTGGGGGGGGTAGCAATCAGCCCCAGCATTTT
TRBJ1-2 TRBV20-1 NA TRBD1 CSAPPGGDPSVYGYTF TGCAGTGCTCCCCCAGGGGGCGACCCATCTGTCTATGGCTACACCTTC
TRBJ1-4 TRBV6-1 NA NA CASRRRGADQLFF TGTGCCAGCAGACGCCGGGGGGCAGATCAACTGTTTTTT
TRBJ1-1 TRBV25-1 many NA CASSDSNTVEAFF TGTGCCAGCAGTGATAGTAATACGGTTGAAGCTTTCTTT
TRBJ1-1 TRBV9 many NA CASSTGPGWRTEAFF TGTGCCAGCAGCACCGGTCCGGGTTGGCGCACTGAAGCTTTCTTT
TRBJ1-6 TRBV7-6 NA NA CASSLNGGSGSPLHF TGTGCCAGCAGCTTAAACGGGGGGAGTGGTTCACCCCTCCACTTT
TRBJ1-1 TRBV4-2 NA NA CASSQVGWGEMNTEAFF TGTGCCAGCAGCCAAGTAGGCTGGGGGGAGATGAACACTGAAGCTTTCTTT
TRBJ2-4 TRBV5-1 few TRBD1 CASSWGRTGVNIQYF TGCGCCAGCAGCTGGGGACGGACAGGTGTGAACATTCAGTACTTC
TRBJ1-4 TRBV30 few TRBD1 CAWSADRGRDEKLFF TGTGCCTGGAGTGCGGACAGGGGGCGAGATGAAAAACTGTTTTTT
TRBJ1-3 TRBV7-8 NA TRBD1 CASSFRDRGGNTIYF TGTGCCAGCAGCTTTCGCGACAGGGGGGGAAACACCATATATTTT
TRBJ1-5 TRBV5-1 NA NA CASSPDSRNQPQHF TGCGCCAGCAGCCCTGACAGCCGTAATCAGCCCCAGCATTTT